A single sample gave rise to the 5 T cell receptor beta chains below, sequenced in a study of response to subunit inactivated influenza vaccine. TCRdb reprocessed the RT-PCR reads with MiXCR, giving one entry per CDR3 protein. The data hold fewer than 700,000 distinct CDR3 sequences, with 13% observed a single time. Here the sequenced sample was PBMCs from blood, taken about 6 weeks after vaccination. The receptors come from a man between 45 and 60 years old who received an inactivated influenza vaccine.

This clonotype was detected a few times. This CDR3 is CASSSGNRQETQYF. CDR3 in DNA: TGTGCCAGCAGCTCCGGGAATAGACAAGAGACCCAGTACTTC. The chain joins TRBV7-2 to TRBJ2-5; tentatively, D is TRBD2 (5 bases). Germline CDR1 SGHTA, CDR2 FQGNSA. V was trimmed by 4 bases and J by 2 bases, leaving 11 bases between them. The CDR3 runs to 14 residues.

This clonotype was found a few times. The CDR3 sequence: CASSPDRAFDEKLFF. CDR3 coding DNA: TGTGCCAGCAGTCCGGACAGGGCCTTCGATGAAAAACTGTTTTTT. This chain uses TRBV12-3 or TRBV12-4 with TRBJ1-4; 8 bases match TRBD1. The length of the CDR3 is 15 residues. Unmatched junction bases numbered 8, after V lost 5 bases and J lost 6 bases.

In its sample, this clonotype was seen many times. V gene TRBV10-3 combines with J gene TRBJ2-1, with TRBD2 matching over 11 bases. V shed 6 bases, J shed 0 bases, and the junction held 4 bases outside the gene matches. The CDR3 covers 16 residues. The V gene's germline CDR1 is ENHRY and CDR2 SYGVKD. The CDR3 sequence is CAISRLAGSSYNEQFF. CDR3 DNA sequence: TGTGCCATCAGCCGACTAGCGGGGAGCTCCTACAATGAGCAGTTCTTC.

The CDR3 region is CASSLGRQGLHEQYF. Here the CDR3 DNA reads TGTGCCAGCAGCTTAGGGCGCCAGGGGCTCCACGAGCAGTACTTC. This chain connects TRBV7-9 to TRBJ2-7; D is possibly TRBD1 (6 bases). The CDR3 totals 15 residues. V dropped 1 base and J dropped 5 bases, with 15 bases sitting between them. CDR1 is SEHNR, CDR2 FQNEAQ, per germline (reference sequence).

The rearrangement links TRBV3-1 to TRBJ1-4; D is unclear. Trimming removed 6 bases from V and 0 bases from J, with 14 bases in between. Per germline, CDR1 LGHDT and CDR2 YNNKEL (reference sequence). CDR3 size: 16 residues. CDR3 DNA sequence: TGTGCCAGCAGACTCGACGGTAGTGCAACTAATGAAAAACTGTTTTTT. Translating it yields CASRLDGSATNEKLFF.